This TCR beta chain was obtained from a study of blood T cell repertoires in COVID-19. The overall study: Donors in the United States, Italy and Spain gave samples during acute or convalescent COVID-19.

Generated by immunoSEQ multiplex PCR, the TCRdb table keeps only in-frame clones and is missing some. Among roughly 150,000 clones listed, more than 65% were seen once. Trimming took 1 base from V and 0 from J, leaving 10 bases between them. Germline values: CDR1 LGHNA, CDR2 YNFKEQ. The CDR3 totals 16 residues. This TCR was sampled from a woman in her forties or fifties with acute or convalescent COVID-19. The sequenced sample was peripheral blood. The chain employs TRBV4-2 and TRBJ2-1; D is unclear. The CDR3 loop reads CASSQVSGSSYNEQFF. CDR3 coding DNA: TGTGCCAGCAGCCAAGTTTCCGGTAGCTCCTACAATGAGCAGTTCTTC.